This is a list of T cell receptor beta chains from one sample in a study of cytomegalovirus exposure and HLA in healthy donors. Sequencing was performed with immunoSEQ multiplex PCR; in TCRdb, only in-frame clones are kept and a portion is missing. This repertoire shows about 270,000 clones, 75% to 90% found once; its top ten account for 4%. The source material was PBMCs. Receptor source: a man in his forties in good health and CMV-seropositive. Both conserved end residues are part of each CDR3. The D gene is left open where the match is weak. Clone size is not always given. Where it is, it says once, few, many or a class for expanded clones.

>TRBV19|TRBJ2-5|-|-
CASSIQGGETQYF
TGTGCCAGTAGTATACAGGGGGGAGAGACCCAGTACTTC
>TRBV4-2|TRBJ1-4|-|-
CASSQGTATNEKLFF
TGTGCCAGCAGCCAAGGAACAGCAACTAATGAAAAACTGTTTTTT
>TRBV4-1|TRBJ1-2|-|-
CASSQDPGQNYGYTF
TGCGCCAGCAGCCAAGATCCGGGACAAAACTATGGCTACACCTTC
>TRBV7-3|TRBJ1-5|few|-
CASSRGLGQPQHF
TGTGCCAGCAGCCGGGGTTTGGGTCAGCCCCAGCATTTT
>TRBV2|TRBJ2-1|-|TRBD1
CASSGQGGDYNEQFF
TGTGCCAGCAGTGGACAGGGGGGGGACTACAATGAGCAGTTCTTC
>TRBV5-1|TRBJ2-1|-|TRBD2
CASSPTSGSSYNEQFF
TGCGCCAGCAGCCCAACTAGCGGGAGCTCCTACAATGAGCAGTTCTTC
>TRBV9|TRBJ2-3|-|TRBD2
CASSTTSGSFDTQYF
TGTGCCAGCAGCACCACTAGCGGGAGTTTCGATACGCAGTATTTT
>TRBV27|TRBJ2-7|-|-
CASSLRGQIYEQYF
TGTGCCAGCAGCTTGAGAGGGCAGATCTACGAGCAGTACTTC
>TRBV12-5|TRBJ2-7|-|-
CASGFDGSYEQYF
TGTGCTAGTGGTTTTGACGGGTCCTACGAGCAGTACTTC
>TRBV15|TRBJ2-7|-|TRBD2
CATSRAGWAGAEQYF
TGTGCCACCAGCAGGGCCGGGTGGGCGGGAGCTGAGCAGTACTTC
>TRBV7-3|TRBJ2-7|-|TRBD2
CASSLGGGTPYEQYF
TGTGCCAGCAGCTTGGGCGGGGGGACTCCCTACGAGCAGTACTTC
>TRBV5-1|TRBJ2-7|-|TRBD2
CASSWELAREQYF
TGCGCCAGCAGCTGGGAACTAGCGAGGGAGCAGTACTTC
>TRBV4-1|TRBJ2-7|-|TRBD2
CASSQELASGRPGAYEQYF
TGCGCCAGCAGCCAAGAACTGGCTAGCGGGAGGCCCGGTGCCTACGAGCAGTACTTC
>TRBV15|TRBJ2-7|-|-
CATSRDRGREQYF
TGTGCCACCAGCAGAGATCGGGGTCGCGAGCAGTACTTC
>TRBV7-2|TRBJ1-3|few|TRBD1
CASSPRVGQGRSGNTIYF
TGTGCCAGCAGCCCCCGAGTGGGACAGGGCCGCTCTGGAAACACCATATATTTT
>TRBV28|TRBJ2-5|few|TRBD2
CASRGGTSGREAETQYF
TGTGCCAGCAGGGGAGGGACTAGCGGGAGGGAGGCAGAGACCCAGTACTTC
>TRBV19|TRBJ2-7|-|-
CASSPRQRDYEQYF
TGTGCCAGTAGTCCGAGACAGCGAGACTACGAGCAGTACTTC
>TRBV4-1|TRBJ2-1|-|TRBD1
CASSYIVGQGLEQFF
TGCGCCAGCAGCTACATCGTAGGACAGGGGCTTGAGCAGTTCTTC
>TRBV5-1|TRBJ2-7|-|TRBD2
CASSFVAGDSYEQYF
TGCGCCAGCAGCTTTGTAGCGGGGGACTCCTACGAGCAGTACTTC
>TRBV5-3|TRBJ1-5|-|-
CAKVGGGSKNQPQHF
TGTGCTAAAGTCGGGGGGGGGTCAAAGAATCAGCCCCAGCATTTT
>TRBV4-1|TRBJ2-5|few|TRBD1
CASSFRDSPLYF
TGCGCCAGCAGTTTCCGGGACAGTCCGTTATACTTC
>TRBV20-1|TRBJ1-1|-|-
CSQIGGTEAFF
TGCAGTCAAATCGGGGGCACTGAAGCTTTCTTT
>TRBV5-1|TRBJ2-2|-|-
CASSLLGGATGELFF
TGCGCCAGCAGCTTGTTGGGGGGAGCCACCGGGGAGCTGTTTTTT
>TRBV30|TRBJ2-3|-|TRBD1
CAWSSGQGADTQYF
TGTGCCTGGAGTTCCGGACAGGGGGCAGATACGCAGTATTTT
>TRBV2|TRBJ1-3|-|-
CASTQERSSGNTIYF
TGTGCCAGCACACAAGAAAGGAGCTCTGGAAACACCATATATTTT
>TRBV5-4|TRBJ2-1|-|-
CASSTGRISYNEQFF
TGTGCCAGCAGCACGGGTAGAATTTCCTACAATGAGCAGTTCTTC
>TRBV6-4|TRBJ2-1|-|TRBD2
CASKIWREGQGERDEQFF
TGTGCCAGCAAAATTTGGCGGGAGGGCCAGGGTGAGAGGGATGAGCAGTTCTTC